These 32 T cell receptor beta chains were all obtained from the same sample, sequenced in a study of T-cell memory formation after mild COVID-19. One entry per CDR3 protein, called by TCRdb with MiXCR from the 5' RACE reads. The profile shows 350,000 or so distinct CDR3 sequences, 10% to 15% of them singletons. Specimen: PBMCs or a T cell subset sorted from them (not recorded which). Every receptor here comes from a man aged 18 to 30 who had mild COVID-19 (a few samples of this study predate the infection). Cell type and time point are not known.

This clonotype showed up just a few times. The rearrangement joins TRBV23-1 to TRBJ2-7, with 7 bases fitting TRBD1. TRBV23-1 is annotated as an ORF whose role is uncertain. Trimming took 6 bases from V and 4 from J; bases not matched to a gene: 9. The CDR3 runs 14 residues. DNA of the CDR3: TGCGCCAGCAGCCCCCCGGGACAGCCATACGAGCAGTACGTC. This codes for CASSPPGQPYEQYV.

This clonotype occurred a few times. The chain joins TRBV29-1 to TRBJ2-3; TRBD2 agrees at 11 bases. The V and J ends lost 7 bases and 4 bases, in that order; junction bases with no gene match: 4. Germline V CDR1 and CDR2: SQVTM, ANQGSEA. The CDR3 loop spans 13 amino acids. The CDR3 is CSALAGGADTQYF. The CDR3 DNA reads TGCAGCGCCTTAGCGGGGGGGGCAGATACGCAGTATTTT.

This clonotype was seen more than once but under ten times. The chain is built from TRBV20-1 and TRBJ1-2, with a weak D call TRBD1 (5 bases). V was shortened by 3 bases and J by 4 bases, with 12 bases between the two germline ends. Germline CDR1 and CDR2: DFQATT and SNEGSKA (reference sequence). The CDR3 has 13 residues. DNA for the CDR3: TGCAGTGCTAGTCAGGGTTTGGTCTATGGCTACACCTTC. Translation gives CSASQGLVYGYTF.

This clonotype was observed many times. Here the CDR3 reads CASSPGTPGTEAFF. CDR3 nucleotides: TGTGCCAGCAGCCCAGGGACCCCGGGCACTGAAGCTTTCTTT. This rearrangement joins TRBV7-9 to TRBJ1-1; D is perhaps TRBD1 (5 bases). The CDR3 totals 14 residues. The germline V gene has CDR1 SEHNR and CDR2 FQNEAQ (reference sequence). Trimming left V 5 bases short and J 4 bases short, with 14 bases between.

This clonotype was seen a handful of times. V is TRBV5-1 and J is TRBJ2-7, with TRBD1 as a possible D gene (5 bases). The germline gives CDR1 SGHRS, CDR2 YFSETQ. V was cut by 4 bases and J by 5 bases, with 10 bases left in between. CDR3 length: 12 residues. Written as DNA, the CDR3 is TGCGCCAGCAGCCCCGCCAGGGACGAGCAGTACTTC. This encodes CASSPARDEQYF.

This clonotype was counted a few times. This chain links TRBV4-1 with TRBJ2-5; 13 nucleotides line up with TRBD2. V lost 3 bases, J lost 3 bases, and 4 bases stayed unmatched. The CDR3 loop spans 16 amino acids. Germline V gene data show CDR1 as MGHRA and CDR2 as YSYEKL. CDR3 in DNA: TGCGCCAGCAGCCACAAAGGGACTAGCGGGGAAGAGACCCAGTACTTC. Its protein is CASSHKGTSGEETQYF.

The table lists this clonotype with a few counts. The DNA for the CDR3 is TGTGCCAGCAGCCACCCAACTAGCACAGATACGCAGTATTTT. Translating gives CASSHPTSTDTQYF. V gene TRBV12-3 or TRBV12-4 combines with J gene TRBJ2-3; D remains unclear. V was shortened by 6 bases and J by 0 bases, with 10 bases between the two germline ends. This CDR3 region has 14 residues.

This clonotype was found many times. The CDR3, as DNA: TGCGCCAGCAGCTTGTTTCCTAATCAGCCCCAGCATTTT. It specifies CASSLFPNQPQHF. This rearrangement joins TRBV5-1 to TRBJ1-5; D is unclear. Trimming left V 1 base short and J 4 bases short, with 6 bases between. The CDR3 covers 13 residues. Germline V CDR1 and CDR2: SGHRS, YFSETQ.

This sequence joins TRBV4-1 and TRBJ2-7; maybe TRBD2 (6 bases). Germline V gene sequence: CDR1 MGHRA, CDR2 YSYEKL. The V end lost 1 base, the J end lost 3 bases, and 10 bases lay between the germline ends. The CDR3 is 14 residues long. CDR3 nucleotide sequence: TGCGCCAGCAGCCAAGGTCCGGGAGACTACGAGCAGTACTTC. Its protein is CASSQGPGDYEQYF.

V usage is TRBV7-2 and J usage is TRBJ2-7; the D gene is possibly TRBD1 (6 bases). The CDR3 spans 14 residues. Germline CDR1 and CDR2: SGHTA and FQGNSA. V dropped 7 bases and J dropped 9 bases, with 22 bases sitting between them. CDR3 nucleotides: TGTGCCAGCACCAGGACAGCCGATGATCATGGGCAGTACTTC. Translation: CASTRTADDHGQYF.

J is TRBJ2-3 and V is TRBV18, with 7 nucleotides matching TRBD2. CDR3 length: 15 residues. The J segment lost 9 bases and the V segment lost 0 bases, leaving 9 bases of the junction unmatched. Germline CDR1 reads KGHSH; CDR2 reads LQKENI. CDR3 nucleotide sequence: TGTGCCAGCTCACCACCGTCTCAGGGAGGGGAGACGCAGTATTTT. Translating gives CASSPPSQGGETQYF.

There are a few counts of this clonotype. The chain links TRBV25-1 to TRBJ1-5; 7 bases map to TRBD1. The CDR3 loop spans 15 amino acids. Trimming removed 8 bases from V and 6 bases from J; junction bases left unmatched: 13. Looked up from germline, CDR1 is MGHDK and CDR2 is SYGVNS. DNA of the CDR3: TGTGCCAGCTATCGGCCCTACAGGGGTTCTCAGCCCCAGCATTTT. Residues: CASYRPYRGSQPQHF.

In this sample, this clonotype turned up a few times. This chain uses TRBV11-2 with TRBJ1-4; TRBD1 agrees at 7 bases. Germline V gives CDR1 SGHAT, CDR2 FQNNGV. Trimming cost V 2 bases and J 3 bases; bases outside gene matches: 3. This CDR3 comprises 15 residues. CDR3 DNA sequence: TGTGCCAGCAGCTTAACCCAGGGGGCTAATGAAAAACTGTTTTTT. Translating gives CASSLTQGANEKLFF.

This clonotype was found a few times. CDR3 coding DNA: TGTGCCAGCAGTTACTTGAAGGGGCACTATGGCTACACCTTC. It is translated as CASSYLKGHYGYTF. This chain joins TRBV6-5 and TRBJ1-2; possible D gene TRBD1, 5 bases. The CDR3 length is 14 residues. V was clipped by 1 base and J by 3 bases, with 9 bases between them. CDR1 and CDR2 from the germline V gene are MNHEY and SVGAGI.

This clonotype was detected a few times. The chain couples TRBV5-1 to TRBJ2-1, with a possible D match to TRBD2 (7 bases). Germline loops: CDR1 SGHRS, CDR2 YFSETQ. CDR3 length equals 16 residues. Between the trimmed V and J ends, which lost 4 bases and 2 bases, there was a span of 16 bases. This chain's CDR3 is CASSRGGGATYNEQFF. The DNA for the CDR3 is TGCGCCAGCAGCCGGGGAGGGGGGGCCACCTACAATGAGCAGTTCTTC.

The V call is TRBV6-2 or TRBV6-3, the J call TRBJ1-2, with TRBD1 matching over 9 bases. V lost 4 bases, J lost 9 bases, and 6 bases stayed unmatched. The CDR3 has 13 amino acids. CDR1 is MNHEY, CDR2 SVGEGT, per germline. The CDR3 DNA is TGTGCCAGCAGTTCCGTGACAGGGGGACGCTACACCTTC. Translated, it gives CASSSVTGGRYTF.

The chain combines TRBV7-2 with TRBJ2-7, with D possibly being TRBD1 (6 bases). The CDR3 loop spans 16 amino acids. The germline V and J ends were trimmed by 5 bases and 3 bases, with 20 bases remaining between them. CDR1 and CDR2 from the germline V gene are SGHTA and FQGNSA. CDR3 nucleotides: TGTGCCAGCAGCCCGTCCCGTTCCAGGGGATACTACGAGCAGTACTTC. It is translated as CASSPSRSRGYYEQYF.

Only a few counts were recorded for this clonotype. In DNA form, the CDR3 reads TGTGCCAGCAGCCCCCGGCACAGTACACAAGAGACCCAGTACTTC. It yields the protein CASSPRHSTQETQYF. This chain joins TRBV4-2 and TRBJ2-5; D remains unclear. CDR3 length: 15 amino acids. Looked up from germline, CDR1 is LGHNA and CDR2 is YNFKEQ. V lost 4 bases, J lost 2 bases, and 14 bases lay in between.

The V gene is TRBV7-2, the J gene TRBJ2-3; D unresolved. The CDR3 loop spans 13 amino acids. V lost 4 bases, J lost 5 bases, and 10 bases lay in between. Germline V gene sequence: CDR1 SGHTA, CDR2 FQGNSA. The CDR3 reads CASSSWVEDTQYF. The CDR3 DNA is TGTGCCAGCAGCTCCTGGGTGGAAGATACGCAGTATTTT.

The chain has TRBV28 and TRBJ2-2, with D unclear. The CDR3 is 15 amino acids. V was shortened by 2 bases and J by 4 bases, with 11 bases between the two germline ends. CDR1 and CDR2 from the germline V gene are MDHEN and SYDVKM. CDR3 loop: CASSLAGAPTGELFF. CDR3 coding DNA: TGTGCCAGCAGTTTAGCTGGAGCGCCCACCGGGGAGCTGTTTTTT.

This chain links TRBV6-2 or TRBV6-3 with TRBJ1-5, with D possibly matching TRBD1 (6 bases). The V gene's germline CDR1 is MNHEY and CDR2 SVGEGT. The CDR3 contains 12 residues. The germline V and J ends were trimmed by 7 bases and 5 bases, with 9 bases remaining between them. The CDR3 coding sequence is TGTGCCAGCAAGGACAGCCATCAGCCCCAGCATTTT. It specifies CASKDSHQPQHF.

The rearrangement uses TRBV7-2 and TRBJ1-2, with unresolved D. The germline V and J ends were trimmed by 5 bases and 0 bases, with 13 bases remaining between them. The germline gives CDR1 SGHTA, CDR2 FQGNSA. The CDR3 sequence is 15 residues long. The CDR3 nucleotides read TGTGCCAGCAGCCTCTCACCAGTTTCTAACTATGGCTACACCTTC. Translation gives CASSLSPVSNYGYTF.

The chain has TRBV29-1 and TRBJ2-7, with TRBD1 matching 7 bases. The ends lost 8 bases at V and 2 bases at J; junction bases unmatched: 9. The CDR3 covers 13 residues. CDR1 is SQVTM, CDR2 ANQGSEA, per germline. As DNA, the CDR3 is TGCAGCTTCTACGGGCAGGGGGCCTACGAGCAGTACTTC. Translation gives CSFYGQGAYEQYF.

The chain recombines TRBV5-1 with TRBJ1-1; 10 nucleotides align to TRBD1. Germline V gives CDR1 SGHRS, CDR2 YFSETQ. Unmatched junction bases numbered 8, after V lost 4 bases and J lost 2 bases. The CDR3 has 16 amino acids. The CDR3 nucleotides read TGCGCCAGCAGCCCCCCCCGGACAGGGGGAAACACTGAAGCTTTCTTT. Translation gives CASSPPRTGGNTEAFF.

V is TRBV24-1 and J is TRBJ2-1, with TRBD1 identical over 8 bases. CDR3 size: 16 residues. The germline gives CDR1 KGHDR, CDR2 SFDVKD. V was pared by 4 bases and J by 7 bases, with 11 bases of the junction left unmatched. CDR3 region: CATSERQGMGSNEQFF. CDR3 DNA sequence: TGTGCCACCAGTGAGCGACAGGGGATGGGATCAAATGAGCAGTTCTTC.

This clonotype has a count of ten or more. The rearrangement joins TRBV11-2 to TRBJ1-4; D not certain. The CDR3 spans 12 residues. The germline V gene encodes CDR1 SGHAT and CDR2 FQNNGV. Trimming pared 5 bases from V and 7 bases from J, leaving 8 bases between. CDR3 residues: CASSHPGEKLFF. DNA for the CDR3: TGTGCCAGCAGCCATCCTGGTGAAAAACTGTTTTTT.

This clonotype was recorded a few times. The chain combines TRBV12-3 or TRBV12-4 with TRBJ1-1; D remains unclear. The V and J ends lost 4 bases and 4 bases respectively, with 10 bases between them. CDR3 length: 13 residues. CDR3 amino acids: CASSSQSVTEAFF. Written as DNA, the CDR3 is TGTGCCAGCAGTTCGCAGTCTGTCACTGAAGCTTTCTTT.

This clonotype was seen just once. The chain couples TRBV6-5 to TRBJ1-6, with a possible D match to TRBD1 (5 bases). Germline lookup yields CDR1 MNHEY and CDR2 SVGAGI. V lost 0 bases to trimming and J lost 10 bases, with 10 bases between them. The CDR3 totals 14 residues. The CDR3 DNA reads TGTGCCAGCAGTTACTCTCTGGGGCGGTCACCCCTCCACTTT. It codes for CASSYSLGRSPLHF.

This chain links TRBV3-1 with TRBJ2-3; 7 positions agree with TRBD2. J was trimmed by 2 bases and V by 0 bases; bases with no gene match: 5. The CDR3 runs to 16 residues. CDR1 is LGHDT, CDR2 YNNKEL, per germline (reference sequence). The CDR3 DNA sequence: TGTGCCAGCAGCCAAGAGTCTAGCGGCCCCACAGATACGCAGTATTTT. This gives the protein CASSQESSGPTDTQYF.

V gene TRBV29-1 combines with J gene TRBJ2-1; D is tentatively TRBD1 or TRBD2 (5 bases each). The CDR3 sequence is 14 residues long. V lost 1 base to trimming and J lost 5 bases, with 12 bases between them. Germline V gene lookup returns CDR1 SQVTM and CDR2 ANQGSEA. The CDR3: CSVEGDVNNNEQFF. The CDR3 bases are TGCAGCGTTGAAGGGGACGTGAACAACAATGAGCAGTTCTTC.

This chain uses TRBV20-1 with TRBJ1-2; TRBD1 might be the D (5 bases). Germline-derived CDR1 and CDR2 are DFQATT and SNEGSKA (reference sequence). This CDR3 spans 14 amino acids. V gave up 0 bases and J gave up 5 bases, with 13 bases separating them. The CDR3 spells CSAREGGTIYGYTF. CDR3 sequence (DNA): TGCAGTGCTAGAGAGGGGGGGACCATATATGGCTACACCTTC.

This sequence joins TRBV12-3 or TRBV12-4 and TRBJ2-3; D not resolved. Trimming cost V 6 bases and J 0 bases, with 10 bases left between them. The CDR3 is 14 amino acids. CDR3 loop: CASSPLYSTDTQYF. For the CDR3, the DNA is TGTGCCAGCAGCCCGCTATACAGCACAGATACGCAGTATTTT.